This TCR beta chain derives from a study of cytotoxic CD8 clonotypes in ibrutinib-treated CLL. Sequencing used immunoSEQ multiplex PCR; TCRdb keeps in-frame clones, though not all of them. The sample includes 150,000 to 200,000 clones, more than 70% seen only once; the top ten take roughly 3%. The material sequenced was PBMCs, taken at disease progression, from a patient treated with ibrutinib. This clonotype was sampled from a human donor with chronic lymphocytic leukemia.

The CDR3: CASSPRIGSSYNNEQFF. CDR3 nucleotides: TGTGCCAGCTCACCTCGGATTGGGTCTTCCTATAACAATGAGCAGTTCTTC. The rearrangement uses TRBV18 and TRBJ2-1, with D uncertain. CDR3 length equals 17 residues. Trimming cost V 3 bases and J 5 bases, with 20 bases left between them. Germline V gives CDR1 KGHSH, CDR2 LQKENI.